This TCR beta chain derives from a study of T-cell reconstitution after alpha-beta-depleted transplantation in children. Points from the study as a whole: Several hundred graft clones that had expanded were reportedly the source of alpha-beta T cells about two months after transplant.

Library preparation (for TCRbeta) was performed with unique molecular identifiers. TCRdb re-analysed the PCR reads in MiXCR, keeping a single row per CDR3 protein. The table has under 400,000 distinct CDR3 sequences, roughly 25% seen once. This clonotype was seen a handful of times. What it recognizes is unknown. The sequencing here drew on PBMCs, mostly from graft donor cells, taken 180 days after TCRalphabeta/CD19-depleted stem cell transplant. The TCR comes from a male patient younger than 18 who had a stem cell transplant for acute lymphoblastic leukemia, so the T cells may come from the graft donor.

CDR3 sequence: CASSTGQGYYEQYF. CDR3 bases: TGTGCCAGCAGTACGGGACAGGGGTACTACGAGCAGTACTTC. The chain links TRBV6-1 to TRBJ2-7, with 10 bases aligning to TRBD1. The germline V gene has CDR1 MNHNS and CDR2 SASEGT. This CDR3 is built from 14 residues. V dropped 5 bases and J dropped 3; count of bases not matched to a gene: 4.